This T cell receptor beta chain was recovered during a study of CD8+ T cells in alopecia areata. Findings and caveats of the study: Whereas mice showed it more clearly, TCR sharing across patients was murkier, possibly because of HLA.

RNA extraction was followed by reverse transcription into cDNA, which acted as the sequencing template. Profiling relied on immunoSEQ multiplex PCR, and the TCRdb table lists in-frame clones only, not all of them. The sample shows about 200,000 clones, around two fifths of them seen only once. The sample's treatment: oral pan-JAK inhibitor, 5-10 mg twice daily. Germline assignment: CDR1 SGHDN and CDR2 FVKESK. V was shortened by 0 bases and J by 9 bases, with 9 bases between the two germline ends. The CDR3 has 13 residues. This clone was recorded a few times. Its antigen remains unidentified. This chain connects TRBV14 to TRBJ2-4, with TRBD2 as a possible D gene (6 bases). The sequenced sample was CD4+ T cells sorted from blood, obtained around week 30, from a patient treated with tofacitinib. The origin of this receptor is a human donor with alopecia areata. CDR3 DNA sequence: TGTGCCAGCAGCCAAGAGGGACTTCGCATTCAGTACTTC. Its translation: CASSQEGLRIQYF.